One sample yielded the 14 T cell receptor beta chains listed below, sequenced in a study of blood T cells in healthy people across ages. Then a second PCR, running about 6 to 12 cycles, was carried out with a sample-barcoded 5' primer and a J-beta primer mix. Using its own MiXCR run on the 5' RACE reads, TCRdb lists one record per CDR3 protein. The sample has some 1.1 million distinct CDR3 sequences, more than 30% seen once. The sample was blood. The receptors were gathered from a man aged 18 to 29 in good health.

As DNA, the CDR3 is TGTGCCAGCAGAGCAGGGGGCCCTAGCTCCTACGAGCAGTACTTC. It codes for CASRAGGPSSYEQYF. The gene calls are TRBV25-1 and TRBJ2-7, with 8 bases identical to TRBD1. From germline, CDR1 is MGHDK and CDR2 SYGVNS. The CDR3 runs 15 residues. V shed 6 bases, J shed 0 bases, and the junction held 7 bases outside the gene matches.

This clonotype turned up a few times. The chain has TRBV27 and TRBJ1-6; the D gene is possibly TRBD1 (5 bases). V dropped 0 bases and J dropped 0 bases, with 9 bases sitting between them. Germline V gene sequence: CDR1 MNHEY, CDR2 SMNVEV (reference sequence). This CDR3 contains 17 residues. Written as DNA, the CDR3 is TGTGCCAGCAGTTTATCGGGGCGTTTCTCCTATAATTCACCCCTCCACTTT. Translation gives CASSLSGRFSYNSPLHF.

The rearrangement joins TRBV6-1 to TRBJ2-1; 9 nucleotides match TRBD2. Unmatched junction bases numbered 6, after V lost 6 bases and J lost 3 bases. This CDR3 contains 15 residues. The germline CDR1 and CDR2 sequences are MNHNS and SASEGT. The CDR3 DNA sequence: TGTGCCAGCAGCTCAGCGGGGGGCCACTACAATGAGCAGTTCTTC. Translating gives CASSSAGGHYNEQFF.

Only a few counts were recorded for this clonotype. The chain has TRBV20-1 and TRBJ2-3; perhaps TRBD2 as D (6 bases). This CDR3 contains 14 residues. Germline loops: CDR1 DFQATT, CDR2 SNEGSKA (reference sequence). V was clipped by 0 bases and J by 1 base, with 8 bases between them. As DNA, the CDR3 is TGCAGTGCTAGAGAACCGGGGGGCACAGATACGCAGTATTTT. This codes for CSAREPGGTDTQYF.

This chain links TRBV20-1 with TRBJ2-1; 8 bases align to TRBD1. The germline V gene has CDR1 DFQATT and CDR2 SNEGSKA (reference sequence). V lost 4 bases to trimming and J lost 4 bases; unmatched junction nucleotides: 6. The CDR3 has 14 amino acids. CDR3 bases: TGCAGTGCTACCGGGACAGGCGCTTACAATGAGCAGTTCTTC. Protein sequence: CSATGTGAYNEQFF.

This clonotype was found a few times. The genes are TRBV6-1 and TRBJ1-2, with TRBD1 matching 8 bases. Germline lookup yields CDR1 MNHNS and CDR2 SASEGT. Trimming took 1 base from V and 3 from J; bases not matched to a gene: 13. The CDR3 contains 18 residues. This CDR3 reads CASSEEGARGRDYYGYTF. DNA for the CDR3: TGTGCCAGCAGTGAAGAAGGGGCCAGGGGGCGGGATTACTATGGCTACACCTTC.

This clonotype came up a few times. CDR3 region: CASSYLGELFF. In nucleotides, the CDR3 is TGTGCCAGCAGCTACCTAGGGGAGCTGTTTTTT. The rearrangement uses TRBV11-2 and TRBJ2-2; D remains ambiguous. V lost 4 bases to trimming and J lost 8 bases, with 5 bases between them. Germline CDR1 reads SGHAT; CDR2 reads FQNNGV. This CDR3 is built from 11 residues.

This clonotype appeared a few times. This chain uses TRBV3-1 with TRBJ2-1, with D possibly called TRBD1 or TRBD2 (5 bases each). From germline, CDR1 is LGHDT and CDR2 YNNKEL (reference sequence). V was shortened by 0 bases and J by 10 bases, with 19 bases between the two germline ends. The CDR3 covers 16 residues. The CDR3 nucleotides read TGTGCCAGCAGCCAAGATAAGAGGGGCAAGGTCGAAGAGCAGTTCTTC. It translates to CASSQDKRGKVEEQFF.

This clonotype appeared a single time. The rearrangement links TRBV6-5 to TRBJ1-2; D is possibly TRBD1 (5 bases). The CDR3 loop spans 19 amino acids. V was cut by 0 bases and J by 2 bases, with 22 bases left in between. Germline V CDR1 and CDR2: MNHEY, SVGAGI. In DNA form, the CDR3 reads TGTGCCAGCAGTTACTCGAGGTTTAGGGGCGCTACAGCCAACTATGGCTACACCTTC. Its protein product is CASSYSRFRGATANYGYTF.

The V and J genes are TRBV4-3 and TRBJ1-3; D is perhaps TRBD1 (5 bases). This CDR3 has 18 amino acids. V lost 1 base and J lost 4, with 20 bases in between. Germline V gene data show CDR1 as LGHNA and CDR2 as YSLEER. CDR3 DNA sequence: TGCGCCAGCAGCCAAGTTGGATCGGAGGGGACGCACGGAAACACCATATATTTT. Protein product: CASSQVGSEGTHGNTIYF.

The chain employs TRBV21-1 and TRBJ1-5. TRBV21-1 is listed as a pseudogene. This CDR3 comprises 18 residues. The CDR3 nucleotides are TGTGCCAGCAGCAAAGGGACTACTTCTCCCAGGAGCAATCAGCCCCAGCATTTT. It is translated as CASSKGTTSPRSNQPQHF.

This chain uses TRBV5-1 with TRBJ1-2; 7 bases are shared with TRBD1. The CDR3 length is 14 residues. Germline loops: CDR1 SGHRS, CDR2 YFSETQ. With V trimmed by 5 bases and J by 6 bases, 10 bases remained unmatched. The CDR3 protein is CASSKWTGEDGYTF. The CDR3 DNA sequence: TGCGCCAGCAGTAAATGGACAGGAGAGGATGGCTACACCTTC.

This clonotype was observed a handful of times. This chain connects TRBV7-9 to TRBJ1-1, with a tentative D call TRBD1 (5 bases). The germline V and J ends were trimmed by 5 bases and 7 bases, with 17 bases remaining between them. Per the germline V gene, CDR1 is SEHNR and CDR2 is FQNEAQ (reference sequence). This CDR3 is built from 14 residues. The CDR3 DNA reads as TGTGCCAGCAGCCTTTACACAGGTGAAAGTGAAGCTTTCTTT. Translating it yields CASSLYTGESEAFF. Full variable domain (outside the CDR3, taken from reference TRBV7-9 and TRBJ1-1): DTGVSQNPRHKITKRGQNVTFRCDPISEHNRLYWYRQTLGQGPEFLTYFQNEAQLEKSRLLSDRFSAERPKGSFSTLEIQRTEQGDSAMYLCASSLYTGESEAFFGQGTRLTVV.

The CDR3 is CASSYFRFDGPSTDTQYF. CDR3 in DNA: TGTGCCAGCAGTTACTTTCGATTTGACGGACCAAGCACAGATACGCAGTATTTT. The V and J genes are TRBV6-5 and TRBJ2-3; no clear D. Germline CDR1 reads MNHEY; CDR2 reads SVGAGI. There are 18 residues in the CDR3. Trimming removed 1 base at V and 0 bases at J, with 17 bases between.